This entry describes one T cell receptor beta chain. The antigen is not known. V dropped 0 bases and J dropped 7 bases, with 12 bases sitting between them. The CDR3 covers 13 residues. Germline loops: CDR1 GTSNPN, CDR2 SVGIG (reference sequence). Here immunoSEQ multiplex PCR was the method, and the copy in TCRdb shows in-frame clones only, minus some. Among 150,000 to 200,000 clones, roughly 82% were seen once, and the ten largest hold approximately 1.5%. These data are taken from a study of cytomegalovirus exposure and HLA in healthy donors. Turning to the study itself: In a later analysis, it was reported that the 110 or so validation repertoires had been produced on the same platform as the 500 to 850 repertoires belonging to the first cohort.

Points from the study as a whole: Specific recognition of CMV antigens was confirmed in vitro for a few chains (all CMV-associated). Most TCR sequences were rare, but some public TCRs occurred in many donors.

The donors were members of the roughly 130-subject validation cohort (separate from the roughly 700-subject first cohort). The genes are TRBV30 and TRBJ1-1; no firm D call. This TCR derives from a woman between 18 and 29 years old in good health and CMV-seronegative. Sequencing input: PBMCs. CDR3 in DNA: TGTGCCTGGAGTGTAGCGTTACGGGGTGAAGCTTTCTTT. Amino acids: CAWSVALRGEAFF.